This TCR beta chain was recovered during a study of cytomegalovirus exposure and HLA in healthy donors. Study-wide context: In a previous analysis, some 120 million unique TCR beta sequences were found from about 190 million T cells. Clustering assigned 70% to 85% of the approximately 370 genotyped donors to the Caucasian-associated ancestry cluster.

As regards this clone: Its antigen is not known.

Study results and caveats: With later analysis, a missense DCLRE1C variant became linked to TCR beta V- and J-gene trimming. Through in vitro validation, three CMV-associated chains were shown to be specific for CMV antigens.

The J segment lost 1 base and the V segment lost 2 bases, leaving 6 bases of the junction unmatched. CDR1 and CDR2 from the germline V gene are SEHNR and FQNEAQ (reference sequence). CDR3 length equals 17 residues. Both 60 Vbeta primers and 13 Jbeta primers went into the PCR. Clones were read by immunoSEQ multiplex PCR, and TCRdb kept only the in-frame ones, dropping some. Of about 160,000 clones detected, 60% to 80% appear once; the ten largest clones hold about 1%. The TCR sequence derives from a woman in her forties or fifties in good health and CMV-seropositive. The chain couples TRBV7-9 to TRBJ2-5, with 11 bases matching TRBD2. The sample comprised PBMCs. CDR3 in amino acids: CASSLSPTSGIQETQYF. The CDR3 region has the DNA TGTGCCAGCAGCTTATCCCCGACTAGCGGGATCCAAGAGACCCAGTACTTC.